A selection of T cell receptor beta chains follows, all from one sample in a study of blood T cell repertoires in COVID-19. Assay: immunoSEQ multiplex PCR; the TCRdb copy retains only in-frame clones and omits some. The sample holds approximately 350,000 clones; roughly 90% are singletons and the top ten take about 2.9%. The sequenced material came from peripheral blood. The receptors come from a woman aged 25 to 39 with COVID-19, enrolled during active disease. CDR3s include the opening cysteine and the closing phenylalanine or tryptophan. The order of the fields is CDR3 length, J gene, D gene, V gene, clone size, CDR3 DNA, CDR3 protein. D genes are given only for firm matches. Size is omitted from some rows. Given values are once, few, many or a class for expanded clones.

17 TRBJ1-1 NA TRBV7-2 NA TGTGCCAGCAGCTTAGTAGGTCCTCCAGGGGAAAACACTGAAGCTTTCTTT CASSLVGPPGENTEAFF
15 TRBJ1-2 TRBD1 TRBV27 NA TGTGCCAGCAGTTCCTCCGGGACAGCTGCCTATGGCTACACCTTC CASSSSGTAAYGYTF
14 TRBJ2-2 NA TRBV6-4 NA TGTGCCAGCAGTGTGGAGGGGAACACCGGGGAGCTGTTTTTT CASSVEGNTGELFF
18 TRBJ1-5 NA TRBV4-1 NA TGCGCCAGCAGCCAAGAAACGGGTCTGATTTATAGCAATCAGCCCCAGCATTTT CASSQETGLIYSNQPQHF
19 TRBJ2-1 TRBD2 TRBV5-6 NA TGTGCCAGCAGCTTGGGGACTAGCGGGGTTCCTTATACCAACAATGAGCAGTTCTTC CASSLGTSGVPYTNNEQFF
18 TRBJ2-1 NA TRBV27 NA TGTGCCAGCAGTTTAGCGGTTTCTAAAATTGGCTCCTACAATGAGCAGTTCTTC CASSLAVSKIGSYNEQFF
13 TRBJ1-2 NA TRBV19 NA TGTGCCAGTAGGGTAAGGACAGAGTATGGCTACACCTTC CASRVRTEYGYTF
15 TRBJ2-2 NA TRBV7-9 NA TGTGCCAGCAGCTTAGTTCGGCAGGGGACCGGGGAGCTGTTTTTT CASSLVRQGTGELFF
14 TRBJ1-6 TRBD1 TRBV25-1 NA TGTGCCAGCAGTGACGACAGGGATAATTCACCCCTCCACTTT CASSDDRDNSPLHF
16 TRBJ2-5 TRBD1 TRBV4-3 NA TGCGCCAGCAGCTCTATTCCCGACAGGGGGCTTGAGACCCAGTACTTC CASSSIPDRGLETQYF
13 TRBJ1-1 TRBD1 TRBV10-3 NA TGTGCCATCAGGGGGACAGGGAGATCTGAAGCTTTCTTT CAIRGTGRSEAFF
15 TRBJ2-1 TRBD1 TRBV24-1 NA TGTGCCACCAGTGATTCTTACGGGACAGACAATGAGCAGTTCTTC CATSDSYGTDNEQFF
18 TRBJ1-3 NA TRBV7-2 once TGTGCCAGCAGCTTACTTGCCCCGGTAACAGGCTCTGGAAACACCATATATTTT CASSLLAPVTGSGNTIYF
15 TRBJ1-2 TRBD1 TRBV4-2 NA TGTGCCAGCAGCCAGAAAGCTGGGACAGACTATGGCTACACCTTC CASSQKAGTDYGYTF
16 TRBJ2-3 NA TRBV28 NA TGTGCCAGCAGAGTGGGCAGGGCTAAGCCCTCAGATACGCAGTATTTT CASRVGRAKPSDTQYF
17 TRBJ2-7 NA TRBV7-6 NA TGTGCCAGCAGACTAGGGCCGAGACAGGTATCTTTGTACGAGCAGTACTTC CASRLGPRQVSLYEQYF
14 TRBJ2-3 NA TRBV3-1/TRBV3-2 NA TGTGCCAGCAGCCCAAGGAGTTACAGGGTTACGCAGTATTTT CASSPRSYRVTQYF
17 TRBJ1-1 TRBD1 TRBV10-1 NA TGCGCCAGCAGTGATTTTGGGACAGGGGCCCGGAACACTGAAGCTTTCTTT CASSDFGTGARNTEAFF
15 TRBJ2-3 TRBD2 TRBV5-4 NA TGTGCCAGCAGCCCCTCCTCTAGCGGGGGGTGGGCGCAGTATTTT CASSPSSSGGWAQYF
17 TRBJ1-6 NA TRBV5-1 NA TGCGCCAGCAGCCAGAGGGAACAGAGCTCCTATAATTCACCCCTCCACTTT CASSQREQSSYNSPLHF
16 TRBJ2-1 TRBD2 TRBV27 NA TGTGCCAGCAGTTTACGTAGCGGGGGGGCCTCGAATGAGCAGTTCTTC CASSLRSGGASNEQFF
14 TRBJ1-1 TRBD1 TRBV7-2 NA TGTGCCAGCAGCTGGGACAGGGGGAACACTGAAGCTTTCTTT CASSWDRGNTEAFF
15 TRBJ1-4 TRBD1 TRBV4-3 NA TGCGCCAGCAGCCAACAGACAGGGCTTGGGGAAAAACTGTTTTTT CASSQQTGLGEKLFF
15 TRBJ2-7 TRBD1 TRBV7-2 NA TGTGCCAGCAGCTTAGGACAGGGGTACTCCTACGAGCAGTACTTC CASSLGQGYSYEQYF
16 TRBJ2-3 TRBD2 TRBV7-9 few TGTGCCAGCAGCCCCTCCCCGGGAGGGCAGTCAGATACGCAGTATTTT CASSPSPGGQSDTQYF
15 TRBJ2-1 TRBD1 TRBV19 once TGTGCCAGTAGTAACCGGGACAGGGTCGTGAATGAGCAGTTCTTC CASSNRDRVVNEQFF
13 TRBJ2-3 TRBD2 TRBV7-8 NA TGTGCCAGCAGCATACGGACTAGCGGGAGGGAATATTTT CASSIRTSGREYF
15 TRBJ1-5 TRBD1 TRBV6-6 NA TGTGCCAGCAGCCCCGCGGACAGGAGGGATCAGCCCCAGCATTTT CASSPADRRDQPQHF
14 TRBJ1-4 NA TRBV9 NA TGTGCCAGCAGCGCGACAGCAACTAATGAAAAACTGTTTTTT CASSATATNEKLFF
17 TRBJ2-2 NA TRBV18 once TGTGCCAGCTCACGATACGTGACAGTCTCGAAAGACGGGGAGCTGTTTTTT CASSRYVTVSKDGELFF
16 TRBJ2-3 TRBD2 TRBV4-3 NA TGCGCCAGCAGCCGTACTAGCGGCCTTAGCACAGATACGCAGTATTTT CASSRTSGLSTDTQYF
11 TRBJ2-1 NA TRBV10-2 NA TGCGCCAGCAGTGATAGTCCTGTGCAGTTCTTC CASSDSPVQFF
15 TRBJ2-7 TRBD1 TRBV4-3 once TGCGCCAGCAGCCCAACAAGGACAGGGGCCTACGAGCAGTACTTC CASSPTRTGAYEQYF
15 TRBJ1-2 NA TRBV9 NA TGTGCCAGCAGCGTAGCTGCGGGGGTTTACTATGGCTACACCTTC CASSVAAGVYYGYTF
16 TRBJ1-4 NA TRBV6-2/TRBV6-3 NA TGTGCCAGCAGTTACTCGTGCCGGGGGGTAAGGGAAAAACTGTTTTTT CASSYSCRGVREKLFF
14 TRBJ2-1 TRBD1 TRBV6-1 NA TGTGCCGTATTGGAGGGACAGGCCTACAATGAGCAGTTCTTC CAVLEGQAYNEQFF
17 TRBJ1-4 NA TRBV5-1 NA TGCGCCAGCAGCTTGGCGGGCGGGCGGCTATCTAATGAAAAACTGTTTTTT CASSLAGGRLSNEKLFF
16 TRBJ1-3 TRBD1 TRBV5-4 NA TGTGCCAGCAGTCATGGACAGGGATCCTCTGGAAACACCATATATTTT CASSHGQGSSGNTIYF
15 TRBJ2-3 TRBD1 TRBV4-3 NA TGCGCCAGCAGCTTCGACAGGGAGTACACAGATACGCAGTATTTT CASSFDREYTDTQYF
13 TRBJ1-5 NA TRBV19 NA TGTGCCAGTAGTATGCGGGGAGCATGGCCCCAGCATTTT CASSMRGAWPQHF
18 TRBJ1-2 NA TRBV11-3 NA TGTGCCAGCAGCTTAGTTACAGGGACAACCGCAAACAACTATGGCTACACCTTC CASSLVTGTTANNYGYTF
16 TRBJ1-1 NA TRBV7-9 NA TGTGCCAGCAGCCCCCGCGGGGGCCGTCCCAACACTGAAGCTTTCTTT CASSPRGGRPNTEAFF
15 TRBJ2-3 TRBD2 TRBV19 NA TGTGCCAGTAGTTACGGACTAGCCCTCGCAGATACGCAGTATTTT CASSYGLALADTQYF
16 TRBJ2-5 TRBD1 TRBV23-1 NA TGCGCCAGCAGTCAATCCGTGGGACAGGGACAAGAGACCCAGTACTTC CASSQSVGQGQETQYF
15 TRBJ2-3 TRBD2 TRBV11-2 NA TGTGCCAGCAGCCCGAGGACTAGTAAGACAGATACGCAGTATTTT CASSPRTSKTDTQYF
17 TRBJ1-2 TRBD1 TRBV7-2 NA TGTGCCAGCTGCCCGGCCGGGACAGGGTTAGCTAACTATGGCTACACCTTC CASCPAGTGLANYGYTF
15 TRBJ1-1 NA TRBV2 once TGTGCCAGCAGTGAACTTGGAGGGGCGGGGACTGAAGCTTTCTTT CASSELGGAGTEAFF
18 TRBJ2-5 NA TRBV7-2 NA TGTGCCAGCAGCTTAGGATTCAGGGGTGGGAGCCTCCAAGAGACCCAGTACTTC CASSLGFRGGSLQETQYF
14 TRBJ1-5 NA TRBV6-2/TRBV6-3 many TGTGCCAGCAGTTACGGCGGGGGCGGTCAGCCCCAGCATTTT CASSYGGGGQPQHF
20 TRBJ2-4 TRBD2 TRBV27 NA TGTGCCAGCAGTCCGGGGGAGCGGGAGAAAGTCGGTCTGGCCAAAAACATTCAGTACTTC CASSPGEREKVGLAKNIQYF
15 TRBJ1-5 NA TRBV6-5 NA TGTGCCAGCAGGAAAAACAGGGATCGCAATCAGCCCCAGCATTTT CASRKNRDRNQPQHF
16 TRBJ2-5 TRBD2 TRBV24-1 few TGTGCCACCAGTGAGGGAGGGTCGTCCCCCTGGGAGACCCAGTACTTC CATSEGGSSPWETQYF
14 TRBJ2-2 NA TRBV3-1/TRBV3-2 NA TGTGCCAGCAGCCAATCAGCGAACACCGGGGAGCTGTTTTTT CASSQSANTGELFF
14 TRBJ2-5 NA TRBV7-9 NA TGTGCCAGCAGCAGGGAACAGGGTCGCGAGACCCAGTACTTC CASSREQGRETQYF